Reported below is one T cell receptor (beta chain). V was pared by 5 bases and J by 8 bases, with 10 bases between. CDR1 and CDR2 (germline): SEHNR, FQNEAQ (reference sequence). The CDR3 is 12 amino acids. This entry is derived from a study of T cell changes during pregnancy in multiple sclerosis. The assay was immunoSEQ multiplex PCR, and TCRdb's table has in-frame clones only and misses some. This sample has about 26,000 clones, with 89% found just once. The receptor's source is a female donor with multiple sclerosis, enrolled in a pregnancy study. The gene calls are TRBV7-9 and TRBJ2-1; a weak D match, TRBD1 (5 bases). The sample was CD8+ T cells from peripheral blood mononuclear cells, taken in the second trimester of pregnancy. The CDR3 DNA reads as TGTGCCAGCAGCCCGACAGTCCATGAGCAGTTCTTC. Protein product: CASSPTVHEQFF.